These T cell receptor beta chains were read from a single sample in a study of response to subunit inactivated influenza vaccine. TCRdb itself ran the RT-PCR reads through MiXCR, one entry per CDR3 protein. Of approximately 700,000 distinct CDR3 sequences listed, approximately 15% are singletons. The sample here was PBMCs from blood, taken 14 to 15 days before vaccination. These receptors all come from a man aged 50-60 years who received an inactivated influenza vaccine. Both conserved end residues are part of each CDR3. A D gene is named only where the DNA matches it firmly. Clone size is not always given. Where it is, it says once, few, many or a class for expanded clones.

D gene,clone size,V gene,J gene,CDR3 DNA,CDR3 protein
TRBD2,few,TRBV3-1,TRBJ2-1,TGTGCCAGCAGACGAAGTAGCGGGGGCGGGAATGAGCAGTTCTTC,CASRRSSGGGNEQFF
.,few,TRBV7-3,TRBJ2-1,TGTGCCAGCAGTCCTTTCGCTAGCATTGACAATGAGCAGTTCTTC,CASSPFASIDNEQFF
.,few,TRBV27,TRBJ2-2,TGTGCCAGCAGGATAATGATGACTGGCCCGAACACCGGGGAGCTGTTTTTT,CASRIMMTGPNTGELFF
.,few,TRBV20-1,TRBJ2-2,TGCAGTGCTAGACCTCGTTTTAGGAAATCGAACACCGGGGAGCTGTTTTTT,CSARPRFRKSNTGELFF
.,.,TRBV4-2,TRBJ1-1,TGTGCCAGCAGCCAAGAGGAAGTTAACACTGAAGCTTTCTTT,CASSQEEVNTEAFF
TRBD2,.,TRBV5-1,TRBJ2-7,TGCGCCAGCAGCTGGGGCGGGGGGCGGATTTCTTACGAGCAGTACTTC,CASSWGGGRISYEQYF
.,few,TRBV27,TRBJ2-6,TGTGCCAGCAGTTTATCGCGGCCACGGCGGACTGGGGCCAACGTCCTGACTTTC,CASSLSRPRRTGANVLTF
TRBD2,.,TRBV5-1,TRBJ2-2,TGCGCCAGCAGCTTGACTGGACTAGCGGGAGGGGAACGTCAGCTCCGGGAGCTGTTTTTT,CASSLTGLAGGERQLRELFF
.,.,TRBV12-3/TRBV12-4,TRBJ1-2,TGTGCCAGCAGTCAGATAGAGCGGGGCTACACCTTC,CASSQIERGYTF
TRBD2,many,TRBV12-3/TRBV12-4,TRBJ2-1,TGTGCCAGCAGTTTAGAGACACTAGCGGGGGGCAATGAGCAGTTCTTC,CASSLETLAGGNEQFF
.,.,TRBV5-1,TRBJ2-1,TGCGCCAGCAGCTTACTGGAGCGAAGGGTGGTTGAGCAGTTCTTC,CASSLLERRVVEQFF
TRBD2,.,TRBV7-8,TRBJ2-7,TGTGCCAGCAGCGCGGGACTAGCGGGGGGGCATGAGCAGTACTTC,CASSAGLAGGHEQYF
.,.,TRBV28,TRBJ1-6,TGTGCCAGCAGTCCCGTCCCTAATTCACCCCTCCACTTT,CASSPVPNSPLHF
.,many,TRBV7-7,TRBJ2-7,TGTGCTAGCAGCCCCGGCAGGGGGGGGTACGAGCAGTACTTC,CASSPGRGGYEQYF
.,.,TRBV28,TRBJ1-1,TGTGCCAGCAGTGCCCAGGGGAGATCTGAAGCTTTCTTT,CASSAQGRSEAFF
.,.,TRBV19,TRBJ1-2,TGTGCCAGTAGACAACAGGGAAGGCTCTATGCCTACACCTTC,CASRQQGRLYAYTF
TRBD1,.,TRBV29-1,TRBJ2-7,TGCAGCGTTGGGCCAGGGGGCGAGCGGTCGCAGTACTTC,CSVGPGGERSQYF
.,few,TRBV6-2/TRBV6-3,TRBJ1-2,TGTGCCAGCAGTATCGGGACATGGGGCTACACCTTC,CASSIGTWGYTF
.,few,TRBV12-3/TRBV12-4,TRBJ1-2,TGTGCCAGCAGTCCAACCCGGGCCGTCAACTATGGCTACACCTTC,CASSPTRAVNYGYTF
.,few,TRBV24-1,TRBJ2-3,TGTGCCACCAGTGATTTACAGGGCACAGATACGCAGTATTTT,CATSDLQGTDTQYF
TRBD1,.,TRBV28,TRBJ1-2,TGTGCCAGCAGTTTTCGGGACAGGGCTACTCCTAACTATGGCTACACCTTC,CASSFRDRATPNYGYTF
.,.,TRBV12-3/TRBV12-4,TRBJ1-4,TGTGCCAGCAGTTTAGCCGGGCGGGATGAAAAACTGTTTTTT,CASSLAGRDEKLFF
TRBD2,few,TRBV5-6,TRBJ2-1,TGTGCCAGCAGCTTGGACCTAGCGGGAGGGAACGATGAGCAGTTCTTC,CASSLDLAGGNDEQFF
.,.,TRBV30,TRBJ2-3,TGTGCCTGGAGTGTCGATACGCAGTATTTT,CAWSVDTQYF